The TCR beta chain under discussion was sequenced for a study of CD8 T cells in Susac syndrome. About 0.5 to 1 ug RNA was reverse transcribed with random hexamers. The amplification used immunoSEQ multiplex PCR on TCR beta CDR3; it spanned 54 Vbeta and 13 Jbeta. In TCRdb, the immunoSEQ multiplex PCR reads were re-called with MiXCR into one record per CDR3 protein. The sample yields fewer than 350,000 distinct CDR3 sequences, roughly nine tenths seen once. Notes on this clonotype: Its target is not known.

Findings and limits, study-wide: The study recognized that the number of individuals in its TCR sequencing and HLA analysis was relatively small.

CD8+ and CD4+ T cells circulating in blood were sequenced for TCR beta. The authors negatively isolated CD8+ and CD4+ T cells and FACS-enriched TEMRA cells. V lost 2 bases and J lost 1, with 20 bases in between. In germline, CDR1 is MNHEY, CDR2 SVGAGI. This CDR3 is built from 18 residues. This sequence originates from a human donor with multiple sclerosis. Sequenced sample: CD4+ T cells from PBMCs. The gene calls are TRBV6-5 and TRBJ2-5; TRBD1 might be the D (6 bases). The CDR3 nucleotides are TGTGCCAGCAGTTACCGGGCTACAGGGACCCTTTTCCAAGAGACCCAGTACTTC. This sequence encodes CASSYRATGTLFQETQYF.